This TCR beta chain emerged from a study of tumor T cells in aggressive B-cell lymphoma (dated by TCRdb to the late 2010s). The CDR3 contains 16 residues, cysteine and phenylalanine counted. Of all the DNA, just the CDR3 is kept, 48 bases in frame from base 1. CDR1 and CDR2, looked up from the germline V gene (reference sequence), are SEHNR and FQNEAQ. Unmatched junction bases come to 14, with V trimmed by 6 bases and J by 8 bases. As for this clone: Its specific antigen is unknown. Within one base of it there is no much larger clone, and no base qualities were kept.

Libraries were made using the immunoSEQ multiplex PCR assay. Held by TCRdb, this immuneACCESS table contains in-frame sequences only and omits some clones. Under half of the omission traces to an unresolved V gene where checked; the cause of the rest is unknown. The sample table holds roughly 4,500 clones, of which more than 75% were seen once. The leading ten clones occupy around 5.6% of the sample. Sequenced sample: tumor tissue. This TCR derives from an adult with diffuse large B cell lymphoma. The sequence is built from TRBV7-9 and TRBJ1-4; TRBD1 fits 8 bases in the junction. The sequenced DNA: TGTGCCAGCAGTCCCAGGACAGGGTCCTTTGGGGAAAAACTGTTTTTT. This translates into CASSPRTGSFGEKLFF.